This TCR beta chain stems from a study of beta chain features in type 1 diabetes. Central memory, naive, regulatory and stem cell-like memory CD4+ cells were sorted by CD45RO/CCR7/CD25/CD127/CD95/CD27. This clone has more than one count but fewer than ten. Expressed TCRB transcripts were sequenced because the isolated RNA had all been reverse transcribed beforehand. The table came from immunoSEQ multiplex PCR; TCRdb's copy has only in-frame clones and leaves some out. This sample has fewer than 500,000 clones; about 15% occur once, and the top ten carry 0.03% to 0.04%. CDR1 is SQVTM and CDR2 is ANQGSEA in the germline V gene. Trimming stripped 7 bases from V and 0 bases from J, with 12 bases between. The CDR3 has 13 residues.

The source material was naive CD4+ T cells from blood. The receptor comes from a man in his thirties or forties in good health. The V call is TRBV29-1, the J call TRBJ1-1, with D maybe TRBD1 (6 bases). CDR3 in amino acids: CSARGQLNTEAFF. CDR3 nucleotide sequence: TGCAGCGCCCGTGGACAGCTGAACACTGAAGCTTTCTTT.